The rows below give T cell receptor beta chains drawn from one sample of a study of blood T cell repertoires in COVID-19. Generated by immunoSEQ multiplex PCR, the TCRdb table keeps only in-frame clones and is missing some. The table has 250,000 to 300,000 clones, around 86% seen once. The sequencing input was peripheral blood. These TCRs come from a woman in her sixties with active or convalescent COVID-19. The CDR3 runs from the conserved cysteine through the conserved F or W. A D gene is named only where the DNA matches it firmly. Part of the rows lack a size; the others show once, few, many or a class for expanded clones.

>TRBV19|once|NA|TRBJ1-4
CASSSGGAKEKLFF
TGTGCCAGTAGTAGCGGCGGGGCTAAAGAAAAACTGTTTTTT
>TRBV7-8|NA|TRBD2|TRBJ2-1
CASRRGLAGTYNEQFF
TGTGCCAGCAGGCGGGGACTAGCGGGGACTTACAATGAGCAGTTCTTC
>TRBV2|NA|TRBD1|TRBJ1-5
CASSSDRDSNQPQHF
TGTGCCAGCAGTTCCGACAGGGACAGCAATCAGCCCCAGCATTTT
>TRBV9|NA|TRBD2|TRBJ2-7
CASSLSRGGINEQYF
TGTGCCAGCAGTCTATCGCGGGGGGGCATCAACGAGCAGTACTTC
>TRBV7-3|NA|TRBD2|TRBJ2-1
CASSAAGGGNEQFF
TGTGCCTCCTCCGCGGCGGGGGGTGGGAATGAGCAGTTCTTC
>TRBV19|NA|NA|TRBJ1-2
CASSIVFTITVNYGYTF
TGTGCCAGTAGTATTGTATTCACTATTACCGTTAACTATGGCTACACCTTC
>TRBV19|NA|NA|TRBJ2-7
CASGGTVTYEQYF
TGTGCCAGTGGCGGGACCGTAACCTACGAGCAGTACTTC
>TRBV6-5|NA|TRBD1|TRBJ1-5
CASSSTGRRGQPQHF
TGTGCCAGCAGTTCGACAGGGAGACGGGGTCAGCCCCAGCATTTT
>TRBV11-2|few|NA|TRBJ1-1
CASSEFSGGNTEAFF
TGTGCCAGCAGCGAATTTTCCGGGGGGAACACTGAAGCTTTCTTT
>TRBV12-5|once|NA|TRBJ1-6
CASGLTLGPESSYNSPLHF
TGTGCTAGTGGTTTGACACTGGGCCCCGAGAGCTCCTATAATTCACCCCTCCACTTT
>TRBV24-1|NA|TRBD1|TRBJ2-1
CATSDRDRDNEQFF
TGTGCCACCAGTGACAGGGACAGGGACAATGAGCAGTTCTTC
>TRBV14|few|TRBD2|TRBJ2-5
CASSQDVHRGGQETQYF
TGTGCCAGCAGCCAAGATGTTCACCGGGGGGGCCAAGAGACCCAGTACTTC
>TRBV7-2|NA|NA|TRBJ1-5
CASSFGRVGQPQHF
TGTGCCAGCAGCTTCGGGAGGGTTGGTCAGCCCCAGCATTTT
>TRBV19|NA|NA|TRBJ2-7
CASSRRVSLSSYEQYF
TGTGCCAGTAGCCGCCGGGTCTCCCTAAGCTCCTACGAGCAGTACTTC
>TRBV4-1|NA|TRBD2|TRBJ2-1
CASSRFRGLHYNEQFF
TGCGCCAGCAGTCGCTTTCGGGGACTACACTACAATGAGCAGTTCTTC
>TRBV7-3|NA|TRBD1|TRBJ2-2
CASSLIGGNTGELFF
TGTGCCAGCAGCTTAATAGGGGGCAACACCGGGGAGCTGTTTTTT
>TRBV19|NA|NA|TRBJ1-3
CASSILSRHSGNTIYF
TGTGCCAGTAGTATCCTCTCGAGGCACTCTGGAAACACCATATATTTT
>TRBV7-9|NA|NA|TRBJ2-1
CASSPPGPWGGRKFF
TGTGCCAGCAGCCCTCCCGGCCCGTGGGGGGGCCGAAAGTTCTTC
>TRBV10-3|NA|TRBD1|TRBJ1-4
CAIRGQGAGNEKLFF
TGTGCCATCAGGGGACAGGGGGCTGGTAATGAAAAACTGTTTTTT
>TRBV9|NA|TRBD1|TRBJ1-6
CASSPSDRGILPLHF
TGTGCCAGCAGCCCATCGGACAGGGGGATCCTCCCCCTCCACTTT
>TRBV2|once|TRBD2|TRBJ2-1
CASRDSGGGSYNEQFF
TGTGCCAGCAGAGATAGCGGGGGGGGGTCCTACAATGAGCAGTTCTTC
>TRBV6-2/TRBV6-3|few|TRBD1|TRBJ1-2
CASSFGQGVGGYTF
TGTGCCAGCAGTTTTGGACAGGGGGTTGGAGGCTACACCTTC
>TRBV6-5|NA|TRBD1|TRBJ1-1
CASSWAGQGGTEAFF
TGTGCCAGCAGTTGGGCCGGACAGGGTGGTACTGAAGCTTTCTTT
>TRBV27|NA|TRBD1|TRBJ1-6
CASSPQDRGVSPLHF
TGTGCCAGCAGTCCCCAAGACAGGGGGGTGTCACCCCTCCACTTT
>TRBV11-2|NA|TRBD2|TRBJ2-3
CASSLDPGGGEPTDTQYF
TGTGCCAGCAGCTTAGATCCTGGCGGGGGGGAACCCACAGATACGCAGTATTTT
>TRBV7-9|NA|NA|TRBJ2-2
CASSLGGRFTGELFF
TGTGCCAGCAGCTTGGGGGGGCGATTCACCGGGGAGCTGTTTTTT
>TRBV27|NA|NA|TRBJ2-6
CASSSRWSGANVLTF
TGTGCCAGCAGTTCGCGGTGGTCTGGGGCCAACGTCCTGACTTTC
>TRBV6-5|NA|TRBD2|TRBJ2-1
CASSLGLAHYNEQFF
TGTGCCAGCAGCCTCGGACTAGCCCATTACAATGAGCAGTTCTTC
>TRBV7-2|NA|NA|TRBJ1-2
CASSLPDALGGAAYGYTF
TGTGCCAGCAGCTTGCCTGACGCCCTGGGAGGGGCCGCCTATGGCTACACCTTC
>TRBV1|NA|NA|TRBJ2-5
CTSTPPVGCQETQYF
TGCACCAGCACTCCACCCGTCGGGTGCCAAGAGACCCAGTACTTC
>TRBV24-1|NA|TRBD1|TRBJ2-3
CATSDFRVGQGKDTQYF
TGTGCCACCAGTGATTTTAGAGTCGGACAGGGGAAAGATACGCAGTATTTT
>TRBV5-6|NA|NA|TRBJ2-6
CASSLGGPGANVLTF
TGTGCCAGCAGCTTAGGAGGTCCTGGGGCCAACGTCCTGACTTTC
>TRBV3-1/TRBV3-2|NA|NA|TRBJ2-7
CASSHHGQILNYEQYF
TGTGCCAGCAGCCACCACGGACAGATATTAAACTACGAGCAGTACTTC
>TRBV5-1|NA|NA|TRBJ1-2
CASSPLTDNYGYTF
TGCGCCAGCAGCCCCCTGACAGACAACTATGGCTACACCTTC
>TRBV2|NA|NA|TRBJ1-2
CASKANAGTLGYTF
TGTGCCAGCAAAGCTAACGCGGGGACCTTGGGCTACACCTTC
>TRBV5-4|NA|NA|TRBJ1-1
CASSFNQVEGTEAFF
TGTGCCAGCAGCTTTAATCAGGTCGAGGGCACTGAAGCTTTCTTT
>TRBV9|NA|NA|TRBJ2-1
CASRKTTAYNEQFF
TGTGCCAGCAGAAAAACGACAGCTTACAATGAGCAGTTCTTC
>TRBV5-1|NA|TRBD1|TRBJ2-7
CASSLGPSTGTYEQYF
TGCGCCAGCAGCTTGGGCCCCTCGACAGGGACGTACGAGCAGTACTTC
>TRBV30|NA|NA|TRBJ2-1
CAWSGGPPGEQFF
TGTGCCTGGAGTGGGGGCCCGCCGGGTGAGCAGTTCTTC
>TRBV7-9|NA|NA|TRBJ2-6
CASSLAQGTGANVLTF
TGTGCCAGCAGCTTAGCACAGGGAACCGGGGCCAACGTCCTGACTTTC
>TRBV29-1|NA|NA|TRBJ1-2
CSVPDRHGYTF
TGCAGCGTCCCGGACAGACATGGCTACACCTTC
>TRBV2|once|NA|TRBJ2-1
CASSEGGGISYNEQFF
TGTGCCAGCAGTGAAGGTGGCGGGATCTCCTACAATGAGCAGTTCTTC
>TRBV30|NA|TRBD1|TRBJ1-2
CAWSERRQGRNGYTF
TGTGCCTGGAGTGAGCGCCGACAGGGGCGAAATGGCTACACCTTC
>TRBV21-1|NA|NA|TRBJ1-3
CASSTLRAGAGNTIYF
TGTGCCAGCAGCACACTTCGAGCAGGGGCTGGAAACACCATATATTTT
>TRBV20-1|NA|NA|TRBJ2-7
CSGSQGREQYF
TGCAGTGGAAGTCAGGGGCGTGAGCAGTACTTC
>TRBV7-8|once|NA|TRBJ2-7
CASSLRGQFYEQYF
TGTGCCAGCAGCTTAAGAGGGCAGTTCTACGAGCAGTACTTC
>TRBV6-5|NA|NA|TRBJ1-1
CASLPRSGRNTEAFF
TGTGCCAGCCTCCCAAGGTCCGGGAGGAACACTGAAGCTTTCTTT
>TRBV7-9|NA|TRBD1|TRBJ1-1
CASSPGTGVRTEAFF
TGTGCCAGCAGCCCCGGGACAGGGGTACGGACTGAAGCTTTCTTT
>TRBV7-9|once|NA|TRBJ1-4
CASSLETGPWTNEKLFF
TGTGCCAGCAGCTTAGAAACAGGGCCATGGACTAATGAAAAACTGTTTTTT
>TRBV29-1|NA|NA|TRBJ1-1
CSGVSGGNTEAFF
TGCAGCGGGGTGAGCGGAGGTAACACTGAAGCTTTCTTT
>TRBV7-2|few|TRBD1|TRBJ1-4
CASSSLTGGYEKLFF
TGTGCCAGCAGCTCCCTGACAGGGGGTTACGAAAAACTGTTTTTT
>TRBV6-2/TRBV6-3|NA|NA|TRBJ1-3
CASSYSRARNTIYF
TGTGCCAGCAGTTACTCCAGGGCGCGAAACACCATATATTTT